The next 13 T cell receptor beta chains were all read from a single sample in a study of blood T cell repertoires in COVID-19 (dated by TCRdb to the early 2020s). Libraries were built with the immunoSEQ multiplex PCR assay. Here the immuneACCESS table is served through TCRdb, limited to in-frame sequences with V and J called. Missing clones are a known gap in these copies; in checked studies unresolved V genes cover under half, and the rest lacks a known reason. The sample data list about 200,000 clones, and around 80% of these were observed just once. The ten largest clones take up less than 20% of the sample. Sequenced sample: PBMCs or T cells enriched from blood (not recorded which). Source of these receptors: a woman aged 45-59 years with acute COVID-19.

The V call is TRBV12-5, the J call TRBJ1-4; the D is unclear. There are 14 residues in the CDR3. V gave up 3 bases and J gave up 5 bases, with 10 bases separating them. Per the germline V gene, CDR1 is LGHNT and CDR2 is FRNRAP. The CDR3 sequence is CASGFRQINEKLFF. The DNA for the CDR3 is TGTGCTAGTGGTTTCCGTCAGATAAATGAAAAACTGTTTTTT.

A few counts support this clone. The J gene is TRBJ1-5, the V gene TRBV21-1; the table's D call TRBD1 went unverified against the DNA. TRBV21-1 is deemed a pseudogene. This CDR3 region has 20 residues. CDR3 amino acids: CASSPRWVRGNRRVNQPQHF. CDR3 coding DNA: TGTGCCAGCAGCCCTAGGTGGGTCAGGGGAAATCGCAGGGTAAATCAGCCCCAGCATTTT.

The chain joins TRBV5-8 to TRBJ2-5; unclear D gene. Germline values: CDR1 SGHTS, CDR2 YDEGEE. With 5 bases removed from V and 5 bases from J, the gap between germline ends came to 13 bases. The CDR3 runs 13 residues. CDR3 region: CASRFDISETQYF. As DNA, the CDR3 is TGTGCCAGCAGATTTGACATCTCCGAGACCCAGTACTTC.

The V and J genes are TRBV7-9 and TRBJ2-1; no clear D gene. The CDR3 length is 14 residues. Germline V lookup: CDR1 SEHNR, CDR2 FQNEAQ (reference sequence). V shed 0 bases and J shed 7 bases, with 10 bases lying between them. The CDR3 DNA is TGTGCCAGCAGCTTAGCGGTGACATTTAATGAGCAGTTCTTC. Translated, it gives CASSLAVTFNEQFF.

This CDR3 reads CASSSEYRDRNTEAFF. The CDR3 DNA reads TGTGCCAGCAGTTCCGAATACCGGGACAGGAACACTGAAGCTTTCTTT. The J gene is TRBJ1-1, the V gene TRBV27, with 7 bases lining up with TRBD1. Germline CDR1 MNHEY, CDR2 SMNVEV (reference sequence). This CDR3 has 16 residues. Losses at the gene ends were 4 bases for V and 1 base for J; bases not matched to a gene: 9.

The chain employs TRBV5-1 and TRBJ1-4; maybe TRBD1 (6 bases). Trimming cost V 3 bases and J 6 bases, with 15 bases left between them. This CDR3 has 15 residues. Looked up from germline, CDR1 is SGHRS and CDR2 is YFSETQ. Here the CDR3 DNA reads TGCGCCAGCAGCTCGGGAGGTGGGGGCGATGAAAAACTGTTTTTT. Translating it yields CASSSGGGGDEKLFF.

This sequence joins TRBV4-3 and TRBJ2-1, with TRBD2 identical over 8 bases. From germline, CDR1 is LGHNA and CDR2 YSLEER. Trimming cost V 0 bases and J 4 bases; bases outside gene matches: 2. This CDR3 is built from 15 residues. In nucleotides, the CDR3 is TGCGCCAGCAGCCAAGAACTAGCGGAATACAATGAGCAGTTCTTC. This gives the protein CASSQELAEYNEQFF.

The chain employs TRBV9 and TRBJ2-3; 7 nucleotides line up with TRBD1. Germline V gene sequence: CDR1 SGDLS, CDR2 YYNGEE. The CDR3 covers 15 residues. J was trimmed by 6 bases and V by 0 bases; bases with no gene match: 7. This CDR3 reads CASSVGGTAFDTQYF. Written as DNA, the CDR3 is TGTGCCAGCAGCGTAGGAGGGACAGCGTTTGATACGCAGTATTTT.

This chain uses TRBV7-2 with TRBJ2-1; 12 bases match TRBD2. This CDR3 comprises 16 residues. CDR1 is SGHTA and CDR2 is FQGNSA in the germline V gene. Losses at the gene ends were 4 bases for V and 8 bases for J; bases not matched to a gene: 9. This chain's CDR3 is CASSSGLAGPSDEQFF. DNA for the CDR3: TGTGCCAGCAGCTCCGGACTAGCGGGGCCAAGCGATGAGCAGTTCTTC.

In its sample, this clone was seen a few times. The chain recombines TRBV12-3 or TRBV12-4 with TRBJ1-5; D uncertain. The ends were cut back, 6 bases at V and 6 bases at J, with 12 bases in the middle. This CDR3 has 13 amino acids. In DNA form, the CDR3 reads TGTGCCAGCAGCCTATCGTCTATTCAGCCCCAGCATTTT. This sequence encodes CASSLSSIQPQHF.

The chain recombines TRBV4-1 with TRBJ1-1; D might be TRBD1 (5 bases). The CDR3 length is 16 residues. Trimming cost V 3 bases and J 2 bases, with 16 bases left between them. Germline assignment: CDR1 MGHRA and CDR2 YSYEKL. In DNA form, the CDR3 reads TGCGCCAGCAGCCACCCCCTCGACAGCTCAAACACTGAAGCTTTCTTT. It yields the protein CASSHPLDSSNTEAFF.

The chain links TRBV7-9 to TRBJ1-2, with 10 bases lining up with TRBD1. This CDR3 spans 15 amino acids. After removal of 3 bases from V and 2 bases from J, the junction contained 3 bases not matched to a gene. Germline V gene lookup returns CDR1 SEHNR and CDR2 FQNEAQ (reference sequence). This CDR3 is CASSFGGQGNYGYTF. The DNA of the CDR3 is TGTGCCAGCAGCTTCGGGGGACAGGGGAACTATGGCTACACCTTC.

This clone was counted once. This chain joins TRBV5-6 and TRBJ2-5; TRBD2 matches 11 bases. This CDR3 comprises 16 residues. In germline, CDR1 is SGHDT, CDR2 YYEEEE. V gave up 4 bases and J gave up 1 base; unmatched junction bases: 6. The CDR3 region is CASSHLAGGTQETQYF. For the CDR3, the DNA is TGTGCCAGCAGCCACCTAGCGGGGGGTACCCAAGAGACCCAGTACTTC. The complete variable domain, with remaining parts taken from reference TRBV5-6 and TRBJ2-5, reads DAGVTQSPTHLIKTRGQQVTLRCSPKSGHDTVSWYQQALGQGPQFIFQYYEEEERQRGNFPDRFSGHQFPNYSSELNVNALLLGDSALYLCASSHLAGGTQETQYFGPGTRLLVL.